These 20 T cell receptor beta chains were sequenced from one sample in a study of identical twins. Each CDR3 protein is one row after TCRdb ran MiXCR on the 5' RACE reads. The sample holds about 530,000 distinct CDR3 sequences, around 15% seen once. These sequences were also reported in another study, on yellow fever vaccine responses in identical twins.

Specimen: CD4+ T cells sorted from blood. These receptors were obtained from a woman between 18 and 29 years old in good health.

This clonotype came up a few times. The gene calls are TRBV3-1 and TRBJ2-1; D ambiguous. This CDR3 is 14 amino acids long. V shed 1 base and J shed 7 bases, with 11 bases lying between them. CDR1 is LGHDT and CDR2 is YNNKEL in the germline V gene (reference sequence). CDR3 residues: CASSQGPGGNEQFF. CDR3 bases: TGTGCCAGCAGCCAAGGACCGGGTGGTAATGAGCAGTTCTTC.

The V call is TRBV6-5, the J call TRBJ2-7; a possible D gene is TRBD1 (5 bases). The CDR3 loop spans 15 amino acids. Germline V lookup: CDR1 MNHEY, CDR2 SVGAGI. Trimming took 2 bases from V and 0 from J, leaving 11 bases between them. CDR3 in amino acids: CASSYTGASSYEQYF. Written as DNA, the CDR3 is TGTGCCAGCAGTTACACAGGCGCGAGCTCCTACGAGCAGTACTTC.

This chain joins TRBV28 and TRBJ2-5; the match to TRBD2 covers 13 bases. The CDR3 has 16 residues. Germline V lookup: CDR1 MDHEN, CDR2 SYDVKM. Unmatched junction bases numbered 7, after V lost 5 bases and J lost 4 bases. CDR3 DNA: TGTGCCAGCAGTACTAGCGGGAGGGCCTTAGTAGAGACCCAGTACTTC. It specifies CASSTSGRALVETQYF. The variable domain in full, completed from reference TRBV28 and TRBJ2-5, reads DVKVTQSSRYLVKRTGEKVFLECVQDMDHENMFWYRQDPGLGLRLIYFSYDVKMKEKGDIPEGYSVSREKKERFSLILESASTNQTSMYLCASSTSGRALVETQYFGPGTRLLVL.

This clonotype occurred a few times. This chain joins TRBV6-1 and TRBJ2-4, with D possibly matching TRBD2 (6 bases). Germline lookup yields CDR1 MNHNS and CDR2 SASEGT. CDR3 length: 15 residues. Trimming cost V 5 bases and J 0 bases, with 11 bases left between them. CDR3 sequence reads: CASSTDGRAKNIQYF. The DNA of the CDR3 is TGTGCCAGCAGTACAGACGGGAGAGCCAAAAACATTCAGTACTTC.

The V and J genes are TRBV20-1 and TRBJ2-3; 7 nucleotides align to TRBD2. The CDR3 totals 12 residues. The germline gives CDR1 DFQATT, CDR2 SNEGSKA (reference sequence). Losses at the gene ends were 8 bases for V and 4 bases for J; bases not matched to a gene: 6. This CDR3 reads CSWGGSSDTQYF. CDR3 in DNA: TGCAGTTGGGGGGGGTCATCAGATACGCAGTATTTT.

The chain recombines TRBV2 with TRBJ1-5, with 11 bases that match TRBD1. V shed 5 bases and J 1 base; nucleotides not matched to a gene: 1. The CDR3 runs to 15 residues. Looked up from germline, CDR1 is SNHLY and CDR2 is FYNNEI. CDR3 sequence: CASSRDRGSNQPQHF. The CDR3 DNA reads TGTGCCAGCAGTAGGGACAGGGGGAGCAATCAGCCCCAGCATTTT.

The chain couples TRBV5-1 to TRBJ1-1; no reliable D call. Trimming cost V 6 bases and J 5 bases, with 14 bases left between them. The CDR3 consists of 13 residues. Germline V gene sequence: CDR1 SGHRS, CDR2 YFSETQ. The CDR3 nucleotides read TGCGCCAGCACCCCTTCCTCCGGGACTGAAGCTTTCTTT. It codes for CASTPSSGTEAFF.

The V gene is TRBV7-3, the J gene TRBJ1-1; a possible D gene is TRBD1 (6 bases). Germline CDR1 and CDR2: SGHTA and FQGTGA. This CDR3 region has 13 residues. V shed 1 base and J shed 6 bases, with 9 bases lying between them. The CDR3 is CASSLNKGAEAFF. CDR3 coding DNA: TGTGCCAGCAGCTTAAATAAGGGGGCTGAAGCTTTCTTT.

In its sample, this clonotype was seen a few times. This chain joins TRBV6-1 and TRBJ1-5; D might be TRBD1 (5 bases). The CDR3 extends over 14 amino acids. The germline V gene encodes CDR1 MNHNS and CDR2 SASEGT. The V and J ends lost 8 bases and 6 bases respectively, with 17 bases between them. CDR3 in amino acids: CASGTGGDGQPQHF. For the CDR3, the DNA is TGTGCCAGCGGGACTGGGGGGGATGGTCAGCCCCAGCATTTT.

Note on this clonotype: A much larger clone differs from this one at a single base, so this may be a read error. V gene TRBV12-3 or TRBV12-4 combines with J gene TRBJ2-3; tentatively, D is TRBD2 (6 bases). The CDR3 has 16 residues. CDR3 amino acids: CASSLVPTTSTDMQYF. The DNA of the CDR3 is TGTGCCAGCAGTTTAGTGCCAACAACTAGCACAGATATGCAGTATTTT.

There are many counts of this clonotype. The chain has TRBV20-1 and TRBJ2-1; 9 nucleotides match TRBD2. Germline values: CDR1 DFQATT, CDR2 SNEGSKA (reference sequence). CDR3 size: 15 residues. The junction had 12 bases not matched to a gene; V was cut back by 4 bases and J by 8 bases. CDR3 bases: TGCAGTGCTAATCGACTAGCGGCGAGTCAGGATGAGCAGTTCTTC. This gives the protein CSANRLAASQDEQFF.

This clonotype was seen repeatedly, ten times or more. The V gene is TRBV13, the J gene TRBJ2-3; D may be TRBD2 (5 bases). CDR1 is PRHDT and CDR2 is FYEKMQ in the germline V gene (reference sequence). Trimming stripped 5 bases from V and 0 bases from J, with 15 bases between. CDR3 length: 16 amino acids. CDR3 sequence (DNA): TGTGCCAGCAGCCGATATGGACGGACTAGCACAGATACGCAGTATTTT. This encodes CASSRYGRTSTDTQYF.

The chain employs TRBV29-1 and TRBJ2-1, with TRBD1 as a possible D gene (7 bases). Trimming left V 1 base short and J 9 bases short, with 13 bases between. The germline gives CDR1 SQVTM, CDR2 ANQGSEA. This CDR3 comprises 13 residues. CDR3 sequence: CSVEGQGGGEQFF. The CDR3 nucleotides read TGCAGCGTTGAAGGGCAGGGGGGAGGTGAGCAGTTCTTC.

This chain connects TRBV4-2 to TRBJ2-5; the D gene is possibly TRBD1 (5 bases). The germline CDR1 and CDR2 sequences are LGHNA and YNFKEQ. This CDR3 is 15 amino acids long. With 3 bases removed from V and 5 bases from J, the gap between germline ends came to 16 bases. The CDR3 nucleotides are TGTGCCAGCAGCCAGGATGGGGCCCCACGGGAGACCCAGTACTTC. This codes for CASSQDGAPRETQYF.

This chain joins TRBV20-1 and TRBJ2-3; possibly TRBD2 for D (7 bases). V was cut by 6 bases and J by 4 bases, with 14 bases left in between. The CDR3 sequence is 13 residues long. The germline V gene encodes CDR1 DFQATT and CDR2 SNEGSKA (reference sequence). CDR3 protein: CSAWGGRADTQYF. CDR3 sequence (DNA): TGCAGTGCCTGGGGGGGCCGGGCAGATACGCAGTATTTT.

The chain recombines TRBV2 with TRBJ2-3; a weak D match, TRBD2 (6 bases). In germline, CDR1 is SNHLY, CDR2 FYNNEI. CDR3 length: 14 residues. The germline V and J ends were trimmed by 5 bases and 5 bases, with 14 bases remaining between them. CDR3 loop: CASSPGLRRDTQYF. CDR3 coding DNA: TGTGCCAGCAGTCCCGGACTACGCAGAGATACGCAGTATTTT.

This clonotype was found a few times. The V and J genes are TRBV18 and TRBJ2-1; 7 bases align to TRBD2. After removal of 5 bases from V and 7 bases from J, the junction contained 8 bases not matched to a gene. This CDR3 is built from 14 residues. Looked up from germline, CDR1 is KGHSH and CDR2 is LQKENI. CDR3 residues: CASSRLARWNEQFF. CDR3 in DNA: TGTGCCAGCTCAAGACTAGCCCGCTGGAATGAGCAGTTCTTC.

This rearrangement joins TRBV10-3 to TRBJ1-1, with D possibly being TRBD1 (5 bases). Germline loops: CDR1 ENHRY, CDR2 SYGVKD. The CDR3 length is 13 residues. V lost 7 bases, J lost 1 base, and 10 bases lay in between. The CDR3 DNA reads as TGTGCCATCAAACAGACAGAGAACACTGAAGCTTTCTTT. Its translation is CAIKQTENTEAFF.

This clonotype was found a few times. V usage is TRBV7-8 and J usage is TRBJ2-3, with 8 bases matching TRBD1. Germline values: CDR1 SGHVS, CDR2 FQNEAQ. Trimming removed 5 bases from V and 7 bases from J; junction bases left unmatched: 8. The CDR3 has 14 residues. The CDR3 sequence is CASSMDRASNTQYF. In nucleotides, the CDR3 is TGTGCCAGCAGCATGGACAGGGCTTCCAATACGCAGTATTTT. Full variable domain (remainder filled in from reference TRBV7-8 and TRBJ2-3): GAGVSQSPRYKVAKRGQDVALRCDPISGHVSLFWYQQALGQGPEFLTYFQNEAQLDKSGLPSDRFFAERPEGSVSTLKIQRTQQEDSAVYLCASSMDRASNTQYFGPGTRLTVL.

The V and J genes are TRBV28 and TRBJ2-7; 7 bases are shared with TRBD1. The CDR3 totals 13 residues. Looked up from germline, CDR1 is MDHEN and CDR2 is SYDVKM. J gave up 3 bases and V 6 bases, and 5 bases lay outside the gene matches. CDR3 loop: CASSRDSLYEQYV. CDR3 sequence (DNA): TGTGCCAGCAGCCGGGACAGCCTCTACGAGCAGTACGTC.